This T cell receptor (beta chain) was profiled in a study of CD8+ T cells in alopecia areata. The sequencing template was cDNA reverse transcribed from extracted RNA. Measured with immunoSEQ multiplex PCR; TCRdb has only the in-frame clones, and not every one. The sample records fewer than 250,000 clones, about 64% being singletons. As for treatment: oral pan-JAK inhibitor, 5-10 mg twice daily. This sequence originates from a human donor with alopecia areata. Sequences were derived from CD4+ T cells sorted from blood, sampled at week 4, from a patient treated with tofacitinib.

The CDR3 here is CASSLEGVTQYF. Here the CDR3 DNA reads TGTGCCAGCAGCTTAGAGGGAGTAACCCAGTACTTC. The chain couples TRBV7-9 to TRBJ2-5; D possibly corresponds to TRBD2 (5 bases). V was cut by 1 base and J by 8 bases, with 8 bases left in between. Germline V gene sequence: CDR1 SEHNR, CDR2 FQNEAQ (reference sequence). The length of the CDR3 is 12 residues. The full variable domain, with the rest looked up from reference TRBV7-9 and TRBJ2-5, is DTGVSQNPRHKITKRGQNVTFRCDPISEHNRLYWYRQTLGQGPEFLTYFQNEAQLEKSRLLSDRFSAERPKGSFSTLEIQRTEQGDSAMYLCASSLEGVTQYFGPGTRLLVL.